This T cell receptor beta chain stems from a study of blood T cell repertoires in COVID-19 (dated by TCRdb to the early 2020s). Some background on the complete study: Samples covering the acute and convalescent phases of COVID-19 were provided by collaborators in the United States, Italy and Spain. The prospective study material was composed of cDNA or gDNA derived from T cells, B-cell-depleted T cells, or PBMCs. Deeply sampled blood TCRbeta repertoires from subjects exposed to, actively infected with, or recovered from COVID-19 were included in the dataset. The repertoires were released in a freely available public database meant as a resource for research on the immune response to SARS-CoV-2. Samples were obtained from the ongoing ImmuneRACE study (first 160 participants) and from 1,200 or so subjects provided by 6 global collaborators. The sample metadata nearly always contained a de-identified subject ID, COVID-19 status, age in years and sex. HLA class I and class II types, where available, came from metadata supplied by the sample provider rather than from assay-based typing. On the study overall, not on this receptor specifically: Clinical and demographic metadata were provided uncurated, with the amount varying by source and participant.

As concerns this clone: Which antigen it targets is not known. Base qualities are not recorded, but no much larger clone differs from it by a single base.

From the cysteine through the phenylalanine, the CDR3 covers 13 amino acids. Left in the record is the CDR3 DNA by itself, 39 bases read in frame from the first base. Trimming accounts for 7 bases at V and 2 bases at J, while the number of junction bases matched to no gene is 4. The germline V gene gives CDR1 as MNHEY and CDR2 as SVGAGI. Samples from volunteer blood donors who had recovered from COVID-19 were contributed by a second Seattle source. Collaborating institutions collected whole blood in K2EDTA tubes following their own protocols. For TCRbeta analysis, collaborators shipped samples in one of three forms: frozen whole blood, isolated PBMCs, or DNA extracted from either of those sample types. TCRbeta CDR3 regions were amplified from genomic DNA by means of the immunoSEQ Assay, a bias-controlled multiplex PCR. Regarding the original processing steps: Nucleated cell counts per sample were estimated from amplification of reference gene primers within the assay. To quantify the absolute abundance of each unique TCRbeta CDR3 rearrangement, sequence reads were collapsed and filtered. For each sample, productive Simpson clonality was calculated by taking the square root of Simpson's diversity index across productive rearrangements. TCRdb's version of the immuneACCESS table is confined to in-frame rearrangements and falls short of the full clone set. An unresolved V gene accounts for under half of the shortfall where checked; the remainder is of unknown origin. The D gene and trimming were derived from the DNA, and the V and J assignments and clone size from that table. The sample records roughly 340,000 clones, about 90% of which are singletons. Clones ranked in the top ten supply roughly 3.4% of the sample.

This TCR was sampled from a woman between 18 and 29 years old who had recovered from COVID-19. The V and J segments used are TRBV6-5 and TRBJ1-1, and TRBD1 matches 7 of the central bases. Sequencing input: peripheral blood. For the CDR3, the sequence is CASTRGRNTEAFF. The bases are TGTGCCAGCACTAGGGGGCGAAACACTGAAGCTTTCTTT.